These T cell receptor beta chains were read from a single sample in a study of T cells in tumors after PD-1 blockade. Clones were sequenced by immunoSEQ multiplex PCR, and TCRdb holds only the in-frame ones, with some missing. The sample yields approximately 60,000 clones, approximately 79% seen once. The sample was PBMCs, taken after anti-PD-1 treatment. These receptors all stem from a human donor with basal cell carcinoma. CDR3s include the opening cysteine and the closing phenylalanine or tryptophan. The D gene is left open where the match is weak. The size entry is marked missing in some rows and otherwise reads once, few, many or a size class.

TRBD1,TRBV28,TRBJ2-7,few,TGTGCCAGCAGTTTTCCCCCTACAGGGGGTAGTTCCGAGCAGTACTTC,CASSFPPTGGSSEQYF
-,TRBV28,TRBJ2-7,-,TGTGCCAGCAGATTCGAGGTGGGGGAGCAGTACTTC,CASRFEVGEQYF
-,TRBV5-4,TRBJ2-3,-,TGTGCCAGCAGCCTCGGACCAGCGGGCACAGATACGCAGTATTTT,CASSLGPAGTDTQYF
TRBD1,TRBV6-1,TRBJ2-7,-,TGTGCCAGCAGTGGTCCCAGACAGGGGGCCTCCTACGAGCAGTACTTC,CASSGPRQGASYEQYF
-,TRBV19,TRBJ2-1,-,TGTGCCAGTAGCCTTATCCTTAGCTCCTACAATGAGCAGTTCTTC,CASSLILSSYNEQFF
TRBD1,TRBV4-2,TRBJ1-5,few,TGTGCCAGCAGCCAAGCGGGACAGGACCAGCCCCAGCATTTT,CASSQAGQDQPQHF
-,TRBV9,TRBJ2-3,few,TGTGCCAGCTCGCAGGACTACACAGATACGCAGTATTTT,CASSQDYTDTQYF
-,TRBV19,TRBJ2-7,few,TGTGCCAGTAGTATAGCGGGGACCGAGCAGTACTTC,CASSIAGTEQYF
TRBD2,TRBV28,TRBJ2-3,once,TGTGCCAGCAGTTTGTTACTAGCGGGGGGTCGTAGCACAGATACGCAGTATTTT,CASSLLLAGGRSTDTQYF
-,TRBV5-1,TRBJ2-5,-,TGCGCCAGCAGCTTGGGGCAAGGGACCCAGTACTTC,CASSLGQGTQYF
-,TRBV11-3,TRBJ2-1,few,TGTGCCAGCGGAGAGGGATCCTACAATGAGCAGTTCTTC,CASGEGSYNEQFF
-,TRBV27,TRBJ2-5,-,TGTGCCAGCAGTTTAAAGGACGGCCGCCAAGAGACCCAGTACTTC,CASSLKDGRQETQYF
-,TRBV10-2,TRBJ2-7,-,TGCGCCAGCAGTGAGTGGGATCTCGGCTACGAGCAGTACTTC,CASSEWDLGYEQYF
-,TRBV10-1,TRBJ2-1,-,TGCGCCAGCAGTGAAGGTGGGAAGGCTAATGATGAGCAGTTCTTC,CASSEGGKANDEQFF
-,TRBV5-5,TRBJ2-4,-,TGTGCCAGCAGCCTTGATTGGGGTGGGGAAAACATTCAGTACTTC,CASSLDWGGENIQYF
-,TRBV5-1,TRBJ1-5,-,TGCGCCAGCAGCTTCCCTTATAGCAATCAGCCCCAGCATTTT,CASSFPYSNQPQHF
-,TRBV6-1,TRBJ1-5,-,TGTGCCAGCAGTGAAGCAGGGAATCAGCCCCAGCATTTT,CASSEAGNQPQHF
-,TRBV19,TRBJ2-3,-,TGTGCCAGTAGTATCCAAGGGGGATATGGGACAGATACGCAGTATTTT,CASSIQGGYGTDTQYF
-,TRBV18,TRBJ2-1,-,TGTGCCAGCTCACCACAGATGGAGGATGAGCAGTTCTTC,CASSPQMEDEQFF
TRBD2,TRBV5-6,TRBJ2-1,-,TGTGCCAGCAGCTCTTTCACCTTTAGCGGGGTATCCTACAATGAGCAGTTCTTC,CASSSFTFSGVSYNEQFF
TRBD2,TRBV5-6,TRBJ2-5,once,TGTGCCAGCAGCCGTCGGGGGGAGGAGACCCAGTACTTC,CASSRRGEETQYF
TRBD1,TRBV29-1,TRBJ2-3,-,TGCAGCGTTGTAGGTTTGACAGGGGGAACAGATACGCAGTATTTT,CSVVGLTGGTDTQYF
TRBD2,TRBV6-1,TRBJ2-1,many,TGTGCCAGCAGTGAACGGACTAGCGGGATAAATGAGCAGTTCTTC,CASSERTSGINEQFF
TRBD1,TRBV5-1,TRBJ2-7,once,TGCGCCAGCAGCTTGGGACAGGGGGTAACCTACGAGCAGTACTTC,CASSLGQGVTYEQYF
TRBD2,TRBV5-1,TRBJ2-3,once,TGCGCCAGCAGCCCCACTGCTAGCGGGGGGCCTGGAGATACGCAGTATTTT,CASSPTASGGPGDTQYF
-,TRBV12-3/TRBV12-4,TRBJ1-2,-,TGTGCCAGCAGTTCGGGCGGCTATGGCTACACCTTC,CASSSGGYGYTF
TRBD1,TRBV5-1,TRBJ1-5,-,TGCGCCAGCAGCCCCGGGACAGGGACAATCAGCGTGGGTCAGCCCCAGCATTTT,CASSPGTGTISVGQPQHF